This T cell receptor beta chain was recovered during a study of molecular identifiers for immune sequencing clone quantification. As for the study in general: Four of five splits of RNA from approximately 22,000 or 94,000 naive CD8 cells were sequenced in replicates.

The junction had 9 bases not matched to a gene; V was cut back by 4 bases and J by 1 base. From germline, CDR1 is MNHNY and CDR2 SVGAGI (reference sequence). The CDR3 sequence is 16 residues long. This clonotype came up a few times. The antigen remains undetermined. General study points: Clones above 20 RNA copies contained over 97% of effector molecules and under 1% of naive molecules.

Methods described previously were used for bulk TCR libraries, and listed TCR primers were applied. Via MiXCR, TCRdb re-called the PCR reads, giving one row per CDR3 protein. The sample yields around 480,000 distinct CDR3 sequences, less than 30% seen once. The TCR was taken from a human donor in good health. Some libraries in this study had Jurkat cell RNA spiked in. Sequencing used naive CD8+ T cells from blood, with Jurkat cell RNA spiked in. Regarding subset: FACS-sorted CD8+CD4-CCR7+CD45RA+ naive T cells. This chain connects TRBV6-6 to TRBJ2-5, with TRBD2 identical over 7 bases. CDR3 bases: TGTGCCAGCAGTTTCCCCACACCGGGGGGCCAAGAGACCCAGTACTTC. Amino acid sequence: CASSFPTPGGQETQYF.